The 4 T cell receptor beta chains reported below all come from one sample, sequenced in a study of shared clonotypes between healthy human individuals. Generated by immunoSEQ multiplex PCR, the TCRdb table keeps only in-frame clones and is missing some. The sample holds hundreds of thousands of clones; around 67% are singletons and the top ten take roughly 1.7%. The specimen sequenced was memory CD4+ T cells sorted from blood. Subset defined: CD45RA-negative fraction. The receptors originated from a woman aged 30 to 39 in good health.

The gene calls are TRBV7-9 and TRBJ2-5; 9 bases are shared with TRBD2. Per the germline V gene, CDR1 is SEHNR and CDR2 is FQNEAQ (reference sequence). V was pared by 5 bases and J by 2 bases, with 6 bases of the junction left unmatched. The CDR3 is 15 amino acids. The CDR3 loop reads CASSVSGSRQETQYF. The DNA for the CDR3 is TGTGCCAGCAGCGTTAGCGGGAGCCGACAAGAGACCCAGTACTTC.

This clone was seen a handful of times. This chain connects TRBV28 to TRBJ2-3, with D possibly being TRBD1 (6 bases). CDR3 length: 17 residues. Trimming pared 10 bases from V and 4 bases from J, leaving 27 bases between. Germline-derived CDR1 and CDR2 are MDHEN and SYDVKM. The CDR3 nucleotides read TGTGCCACTACGTATTATCCGAGAGGGGGACGGCCAGATACGCAGTATTTT. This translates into CATTYYPRGGRPDTQYF.

CDR3 sequence: CASRRRGLEENEQFF. The CDR3 DNA is TGCGCCAGCAGAAGGCGCGGACTAGAGGAGAATGAGCAGTTCTTC. The chain combines TRBV5-1 with TRBJ2-1; 7 bases align to TRBD2. In germline, CDR1 is SGHRS, CDR2 YFSETQ. The V and J ends lost 5 bases and 7 bases, in that order; junction bases with no gene match: 12. The CDR3 covers 15 residues.

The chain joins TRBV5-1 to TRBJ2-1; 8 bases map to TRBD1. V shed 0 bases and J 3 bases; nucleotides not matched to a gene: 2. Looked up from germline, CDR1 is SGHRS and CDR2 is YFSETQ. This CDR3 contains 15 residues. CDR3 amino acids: CASSLDRGDYNEQFF. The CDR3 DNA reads TGCGCCAGCAGCTTGGACAGGGGGGACTACAATGAGCAGTTCTTC.